Below, one T cell receptor beta chain is given with its context. Its antigen is unknown. Use of 60 Vbeta and 13 Jbeta primers characterized the PCR. Authors' data handling: Tens of millions of unique TCR beta chains, 9.5 million to 14 million shared, were counted in a later analysis. Produced via immunoSEQ multiplex PCR; TCRdb's table is partial and in-frame only. That table supplies the V and J calls and clone size; D and trimming were determined from the DNA. The table includes approximately 100,000 clones, around 75% detected once. The data derive from a study of cytomegalovirus exposure and HLA in healthy donors. Overall study findings and caveats: In an earlier analysis, in under 700 donors, most V segments appeared productive either ~87% or ~30% of the time. A missense variant in DCLRE1C was later tied to TCR beta V- and J-gene trimming. Reportedly, TCR beta sequences accurately predicted HLA-A and HLA-B alleles in most subjects.

CDR1 and CDR2 (germline): MNHEY, SMNVEV (reference sequence). V was pared by 5 bases and J by 1 base, with 14 bases between. The CDR3 runs 15 residues. This receptor was taken from a male donor in good health and CMV-seropositive. Sample: PBMCs. V and J are TRBV27 and TRBJ1-1; D perhaps matches TRBD1 (5 bases). Written as DNA, the CDR3 is TGTGCCAGCAGTACAACCCCCGGGGGGAACACTGAAGCTTTCTTT. It is translated as CASSTTPGGNTEAFF.